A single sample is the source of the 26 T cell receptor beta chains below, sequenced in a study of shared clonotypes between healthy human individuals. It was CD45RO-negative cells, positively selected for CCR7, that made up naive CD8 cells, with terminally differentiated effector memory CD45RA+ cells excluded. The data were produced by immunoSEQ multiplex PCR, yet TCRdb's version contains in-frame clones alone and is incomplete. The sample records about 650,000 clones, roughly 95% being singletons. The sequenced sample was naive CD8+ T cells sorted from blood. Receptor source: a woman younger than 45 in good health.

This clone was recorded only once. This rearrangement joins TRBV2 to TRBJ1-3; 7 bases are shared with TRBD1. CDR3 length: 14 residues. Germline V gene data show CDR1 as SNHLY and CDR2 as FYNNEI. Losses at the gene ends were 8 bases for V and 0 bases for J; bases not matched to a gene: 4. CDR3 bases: TGTGCCAGCTACAGGGGACACTCTGGAAACACCATATATTTT. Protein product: CASYRGHSGNTIYF.

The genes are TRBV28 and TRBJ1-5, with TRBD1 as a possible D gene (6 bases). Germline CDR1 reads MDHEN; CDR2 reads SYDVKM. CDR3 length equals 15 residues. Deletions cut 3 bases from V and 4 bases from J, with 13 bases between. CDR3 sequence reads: CASSFFTGRNQPQHF. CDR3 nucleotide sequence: TGTGCCAGCAGTTTCTTCACAGGGCGTAATCAGCCCCAGCATTTT.

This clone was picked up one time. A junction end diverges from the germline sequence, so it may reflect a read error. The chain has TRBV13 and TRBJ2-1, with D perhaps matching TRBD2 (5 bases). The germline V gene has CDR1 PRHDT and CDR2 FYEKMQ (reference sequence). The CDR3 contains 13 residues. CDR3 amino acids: CASSSASEHHGVF. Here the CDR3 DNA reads TGTGCCAGCAGCTCGGCCTCCGAGCATCACGGGGTCTTC.

CDR3 nucleotides: TGTGCCAGCAGCTCTGGACTAGTTAATGAGCAGTTCTTC. It is translated as CASSSGLVNEQFF. This rearrangement joins TRBV13 to TRBJ2-1; 7 positions agree with TRBD2. Per germline, CDR1 PRHDT and CDR2 FYEKMQ (reference sequence). The CDR3 totals 13 residues. After removal of 4 bases from V and 7 bases from J, the junction contained 4 bases not matched to a gene.

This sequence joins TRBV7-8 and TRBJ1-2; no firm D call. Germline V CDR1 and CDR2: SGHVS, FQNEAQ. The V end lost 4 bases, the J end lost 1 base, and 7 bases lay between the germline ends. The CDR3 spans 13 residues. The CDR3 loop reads CASSSDVNYGYTF. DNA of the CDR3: TGTGCCAGCAGCTCCGACGTTAACTATGGCTACACCTTC.

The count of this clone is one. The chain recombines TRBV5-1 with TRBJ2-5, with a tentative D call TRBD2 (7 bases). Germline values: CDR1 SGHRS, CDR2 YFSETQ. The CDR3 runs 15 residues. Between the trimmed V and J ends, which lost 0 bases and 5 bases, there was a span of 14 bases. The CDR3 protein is CASSLALGGPETQYF. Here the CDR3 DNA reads TGCGCCAGCAGCTTGGCCTTGGGGGGGCCGGAGACCCAGTACTTC.

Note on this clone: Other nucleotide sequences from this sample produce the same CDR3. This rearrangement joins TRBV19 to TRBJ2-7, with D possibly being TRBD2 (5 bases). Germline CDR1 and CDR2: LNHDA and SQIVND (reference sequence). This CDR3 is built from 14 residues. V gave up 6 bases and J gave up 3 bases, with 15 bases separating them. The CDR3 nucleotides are TGTGCCAGTAGCAGCGGACCTGAGGGCTACGAGCAGTACTTC. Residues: CASSSGPEGYEQYF.

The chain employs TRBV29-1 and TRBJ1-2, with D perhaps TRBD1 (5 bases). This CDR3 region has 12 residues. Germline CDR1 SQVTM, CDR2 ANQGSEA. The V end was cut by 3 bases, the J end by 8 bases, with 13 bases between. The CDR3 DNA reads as TGCAGCGTTGATAAGGGGCAAGGAGGCTACACCTTC. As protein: CSVDKGQGGYTF.

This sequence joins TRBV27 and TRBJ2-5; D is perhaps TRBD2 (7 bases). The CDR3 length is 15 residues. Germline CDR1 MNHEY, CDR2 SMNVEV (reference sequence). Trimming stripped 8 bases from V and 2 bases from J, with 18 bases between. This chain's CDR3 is CASRGGAGNQETQYF. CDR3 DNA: TGTGCCAGCCGCGGGGGCGCGGGGAATCAAGAGACCCAGTACTTC.

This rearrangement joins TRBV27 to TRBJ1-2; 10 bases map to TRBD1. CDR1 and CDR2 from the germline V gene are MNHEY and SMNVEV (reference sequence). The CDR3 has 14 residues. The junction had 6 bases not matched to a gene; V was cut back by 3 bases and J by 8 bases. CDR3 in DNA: TGTGCCAGCAGTTTGACAGGGGGCGCAAAAGGCTACACCTTC. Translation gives CASSLTGGAKGYTF.

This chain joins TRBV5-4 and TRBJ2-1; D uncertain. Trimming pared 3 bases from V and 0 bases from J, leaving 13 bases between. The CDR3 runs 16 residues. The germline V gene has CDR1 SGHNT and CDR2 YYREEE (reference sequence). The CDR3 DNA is TGTGCCAGCAGCTCCTCCGAGGCGAGCTCCTACAATGAGCAGTTCTTC. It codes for CASSSSEASSYNEQFF.

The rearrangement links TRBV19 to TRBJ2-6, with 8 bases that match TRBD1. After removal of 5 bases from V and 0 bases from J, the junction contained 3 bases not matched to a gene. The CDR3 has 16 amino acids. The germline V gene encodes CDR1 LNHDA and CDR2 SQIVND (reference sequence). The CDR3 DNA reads TGTGCCAGTAGTGACAGGGGTTTCTCTGGGGCCAACGTCCTGACTTTC. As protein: CASSDRGFSGANVLTF.

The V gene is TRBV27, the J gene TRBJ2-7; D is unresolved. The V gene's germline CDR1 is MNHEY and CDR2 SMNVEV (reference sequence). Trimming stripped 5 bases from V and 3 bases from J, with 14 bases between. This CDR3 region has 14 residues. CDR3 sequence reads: CASSPLPELYEQYF. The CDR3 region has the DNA TGTGCCAGCAGTCCCCTCCCAGAACTCTACGAGCAGTACTTC.

In DNA, the CDR3 is TGTGCCAGCAGCCGAGATGACATTTCTTACGAGCAGTACTTC. It translates to CASSRDDISYEQYF. V is TRBV16 and J is TRBJ2-7; D is undetermined. Trimming took off 4 bases at V and 4 bases at J, with 14 bases between the two ends. Germline V gene lookup returns CDR1 KGHSY and CDR2 FQNENV. The CDR3 is 14 residues long.

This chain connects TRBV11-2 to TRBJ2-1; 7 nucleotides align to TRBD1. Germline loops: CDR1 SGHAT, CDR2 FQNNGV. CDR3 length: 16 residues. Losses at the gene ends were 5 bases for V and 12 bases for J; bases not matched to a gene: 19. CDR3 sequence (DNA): TGTGCCAGCAGCCCTGACAGGGCGGGTTGGGGCCTCGGGCAGTTCTTC. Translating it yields CASSPDRAGWGLGQFF.

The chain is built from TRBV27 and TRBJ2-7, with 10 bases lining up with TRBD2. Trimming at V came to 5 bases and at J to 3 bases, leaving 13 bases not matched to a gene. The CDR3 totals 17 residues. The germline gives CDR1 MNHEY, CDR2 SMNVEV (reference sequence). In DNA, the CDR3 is TGTGCCAGCAGTCACTCCTCTCCTAGCGGGAGAGGCTACGAGCAGTACTTC. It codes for CASSHSSPSGRGYEQYF.

CDR3 coding DNA: TGTGCCAGCAGCTTACGGGACAAGAACACTGAAGCTTTCTTT. Residues: CASSLRDKNTEAFF. J is TRBJ1-1 and V is TRBV7-9; D perhaps matches TRBD1 (6 bases). V was cut by 2 bases and J by 1 base, with 8 bases left in between. Germline CDR1 SEHNR, CDR2 FQNEAQ (reference sequence). This CDR3 region has 14 residues.

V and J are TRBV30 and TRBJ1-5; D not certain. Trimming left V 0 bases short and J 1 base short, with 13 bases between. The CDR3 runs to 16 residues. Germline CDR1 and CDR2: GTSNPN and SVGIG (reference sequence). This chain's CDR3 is CAWSVPPLASNQPQHF. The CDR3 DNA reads TGTGCCTGGAGTGTACCGCCCCTAGCAAGCAATCAGCCCCAGCATTTT.

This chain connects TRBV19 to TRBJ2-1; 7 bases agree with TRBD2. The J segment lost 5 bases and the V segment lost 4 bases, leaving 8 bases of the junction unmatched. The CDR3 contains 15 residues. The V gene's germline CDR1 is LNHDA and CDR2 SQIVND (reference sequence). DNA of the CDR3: TGTGCCAGTAGTACCCTGAGGAGCGGGAACAATGAGCAGTTCTTC. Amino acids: CASSTLRSGNNEQFF.

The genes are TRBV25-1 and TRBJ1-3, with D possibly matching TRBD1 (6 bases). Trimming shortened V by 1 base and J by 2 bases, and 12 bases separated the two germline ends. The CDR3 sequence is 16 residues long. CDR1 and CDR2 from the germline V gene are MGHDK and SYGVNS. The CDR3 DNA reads TGTGCCAGCAGTGAATGGGAGGGGGGCCCTGGAAACACCATATATTTT. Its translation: CASSEWEGGPGNTIYF.

The CDR3 DNA is TGTGCCAGCAGTGATTCCGGTCAGCCCCAGCATTTT. It codes for CASSDSGQPQHF. The V call is TRBV25-1, the J call TRBJ1-5; D is unresolved. Germline values: CDR1 MGHDK, CDR2 SYGVNS. V was trimmed by 3 bases and J by 6 bases, leaving 6 bases between them. The CDR3 extends over 12 amino acids.

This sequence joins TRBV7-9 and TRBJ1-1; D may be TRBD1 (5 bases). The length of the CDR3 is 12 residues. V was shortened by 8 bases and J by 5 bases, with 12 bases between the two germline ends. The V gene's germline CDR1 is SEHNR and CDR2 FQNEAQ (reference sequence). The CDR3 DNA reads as TGTGCCAGCGGGCAGGAGGGGACTGAAGCTTTCTTT. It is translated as CASGQEGTEAFF.

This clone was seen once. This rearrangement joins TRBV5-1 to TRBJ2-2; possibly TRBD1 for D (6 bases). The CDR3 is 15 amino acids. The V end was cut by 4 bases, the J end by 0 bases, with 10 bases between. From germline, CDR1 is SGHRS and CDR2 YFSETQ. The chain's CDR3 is CASSHRQANTGELFF. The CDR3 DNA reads TGCGCCAGCAGCCACCGACAGGCGAACACCGGGGAGCTGTTTTTT.

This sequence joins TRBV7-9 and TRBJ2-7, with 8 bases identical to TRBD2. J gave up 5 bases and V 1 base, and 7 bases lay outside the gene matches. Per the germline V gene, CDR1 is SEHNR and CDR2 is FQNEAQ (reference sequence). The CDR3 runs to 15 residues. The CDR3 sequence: CASSLGGRPRDEQYF. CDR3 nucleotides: TGTGCCAGCAGCTTAGGCGGGAGGCCTCGGGACGAGCAGTACTTC.

DNA for the CDR3: TGTGCCAGCAGCTTGGCTGTATGGGAGCAGTTCTTC. Protein product: CASSLAVWEQFF. This chain uses TRBV5-8 with TRBJ2-1; D not certain. V was trimmed by 0 bases and J by 10 bases, leaving 8 bases between them. Germline V gene lookup returns CDR1 SGHTS and CDR2 YDEGEE. The CDR3 contains 12 residues.

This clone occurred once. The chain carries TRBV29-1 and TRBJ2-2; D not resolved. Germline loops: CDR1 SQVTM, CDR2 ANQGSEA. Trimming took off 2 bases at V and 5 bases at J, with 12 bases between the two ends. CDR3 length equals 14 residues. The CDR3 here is CSVEFGRMTGELFF. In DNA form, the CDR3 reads TGCAGCGTTGAATTCGGCCGAATGACCGGGGAGCTGTTTTTT.